The T cell receptor (beta chain) under discussion was sequenced for a study of T cells in Graves' hyperthyroidism and ophthalmopathy. Per the germline V gene, CDR1 is MGHRA and CDR2 is YSYEKL. The CDR3 spans 13 residues. About this clonotype itself: No antigen is known for it. A read error may be the cause here, since a much bigger clone is one base away.

The study's findings and limits: The model anticipated ophthalmopathy a median around 6 months pre-onset.

TCR beta CDR3 sequences were amplified from RNA transcripts. HTBI primers were employed in a first-round RT-PCR of the TCR CDR3. TCRdb passed the multiplex PCR reads through MiXCR, listing each CDR3 protein once. The sample has approximately 480,000 distinct CDR3 sequences, less than 25% seen once. Clinical symptoms, serum thyroxine, TRAb, thyroid ultrasound and orbital computed tomography established diagnosis. The sequencing input was blood. The sequence came from a man aged 18 to 29 with Graves' hyperthyroidism. This chain connects TRBV4-1 to TRBJ2-4, with D unclear. The CDR3 DNA sequence: TGCGCCAGCAGCCACCCACCGGGTGACATTAAGTACTTC. Translation gives CASSHPPGDIKYF.